This paragraph covers one TCR beta chain sequence. Germline values: CDR1 SNHLY, CDR2 FYNNEI. Trimming removed 4 bases from V and 2 bases from J, with 11 bases in between. This CDR3 is built from 14 residues. This sample stems from a study of OX40 agonist ivuxolimab in advanced cancers. Repertoires were generated with immunoSEQ multiplex PCR, while TCRdb's copy carries only in-frame clones and drops some. This table holds some 60,000 clones, around 84% found once. This chain links TRBV2 with TRBJ1-2; perhaps TRBD1 as D (5 bases). The TCR sequence derives from an adult with an advanced solid tumor such as melanoma, head and neck, liver or kidney cancer. The sample in question was CD4+ or CD8+ T cells sorted from blood, obtained in a trial of the OX40 agonist ivuxolimab. Here the CDR3 DNA reads TGTGCCAGCAGTGGGCGGGACGTCAACTATGGCTACACCTTC. This translates into CASSGRDVNYGYTF.